What follows is one TCR beta chain and its context. Sequencing was performed with immunoSEQ multiplex PCR; in TCRdb, only in-frame clones are kept and a portion is missing. The sample has roughly 220,000 clones, roughly 89% seen once; the top ten hold approximately 6.5%. The data originate from a study of blood T cell repertoires in COVID-19. The wider study: Material from acute and convalescent COVID-19 was sourced from the United States, Italy and Spain.

The germline CDR1 and CDR2 sequences are DFQATT and SNEGSKA (reference sequence). Losses at the gene ends were 3 bases for V and 7 bases for J; bases not matched to a gene: 8. The CDR3 is 14 residues long. V gene TRBV20-1 combines with J gene TRBJ2-1; 8 bases match TRBD2. The clonotype was recovered from a woman between 35 and 50 years old who had recovered from COVID-19. The sample comprised PBMCs or T cells enriched from blood (not recorded which). CDR3 in amino acids: CSASVAGLANEQFF. CDR3 nucleotide sequence: TGCAGTGCTAGTGTAGCGGGACTCGCGAATGAGCAGTTCTTC.